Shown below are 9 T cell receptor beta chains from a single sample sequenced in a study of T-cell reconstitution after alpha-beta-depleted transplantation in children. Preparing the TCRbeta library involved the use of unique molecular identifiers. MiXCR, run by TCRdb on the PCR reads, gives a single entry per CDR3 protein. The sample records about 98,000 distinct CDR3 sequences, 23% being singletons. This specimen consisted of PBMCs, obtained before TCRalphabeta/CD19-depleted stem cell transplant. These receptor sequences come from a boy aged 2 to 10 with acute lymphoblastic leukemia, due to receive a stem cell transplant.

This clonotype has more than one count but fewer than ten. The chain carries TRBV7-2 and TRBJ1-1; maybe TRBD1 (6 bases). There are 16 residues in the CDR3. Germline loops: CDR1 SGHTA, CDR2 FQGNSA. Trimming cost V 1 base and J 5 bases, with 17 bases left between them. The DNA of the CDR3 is TGTGCCAGCAGCTTAGACGGGGGCGCGTCGAGAACTGAAGCTTTCTTT. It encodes CASSLDGGASRTEAFF.

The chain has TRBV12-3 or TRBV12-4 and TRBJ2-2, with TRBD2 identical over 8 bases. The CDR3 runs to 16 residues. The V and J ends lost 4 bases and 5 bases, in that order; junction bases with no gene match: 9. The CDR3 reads CASSSTTSGSTGELFF. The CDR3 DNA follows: TGTGCCAGCAGTTCGACAACTAGCGGAAGTACCGGGGAGCTGTTTTTT.

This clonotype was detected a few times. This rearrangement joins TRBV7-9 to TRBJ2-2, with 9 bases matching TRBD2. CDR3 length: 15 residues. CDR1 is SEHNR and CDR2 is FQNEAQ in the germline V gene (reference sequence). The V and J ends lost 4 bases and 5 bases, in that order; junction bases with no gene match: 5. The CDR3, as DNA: TGTGCCAGCAGCTCCCTAGCGGGATGGACCGGGGAGCTGTTTTTT. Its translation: CASSSLAGWTGELFF.

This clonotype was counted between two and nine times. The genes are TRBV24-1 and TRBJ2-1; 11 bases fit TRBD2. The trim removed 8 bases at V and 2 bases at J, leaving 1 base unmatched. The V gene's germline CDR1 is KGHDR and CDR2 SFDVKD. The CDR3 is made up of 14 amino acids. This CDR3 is CATKGLAAYNEQFF. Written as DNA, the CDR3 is TGTGCCACCAAGGGACTAGCGGCCTACAATGAGCAGTTCTTC.

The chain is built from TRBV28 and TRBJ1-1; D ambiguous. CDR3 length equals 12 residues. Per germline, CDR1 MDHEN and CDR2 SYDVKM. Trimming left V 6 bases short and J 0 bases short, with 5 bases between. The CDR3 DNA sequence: TGTGCCAGCAGCCCCATGAACACTGAAGCTTTCTTT. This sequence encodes CASSPMNTEAFF. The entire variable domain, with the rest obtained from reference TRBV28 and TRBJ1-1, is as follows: DVKVTQSSRYLVKRTGEKVFLECVQDMDHENMFWYRQDPGLGLRLIYFSYDVKMKEKGDIPEGYSVSREKKERFSLILESASTNQTSMYLCASSPMNTEAFFGQGTRLTVV.

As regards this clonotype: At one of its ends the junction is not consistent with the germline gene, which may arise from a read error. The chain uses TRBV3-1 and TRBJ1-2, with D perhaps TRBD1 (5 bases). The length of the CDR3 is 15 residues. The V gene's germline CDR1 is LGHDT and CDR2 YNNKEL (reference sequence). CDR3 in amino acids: CACSQPLNRGDGYTF. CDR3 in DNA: TGTGCCTGCAGCCAACCGCTGAACCGGGGGGATGGCTACACCTTC.

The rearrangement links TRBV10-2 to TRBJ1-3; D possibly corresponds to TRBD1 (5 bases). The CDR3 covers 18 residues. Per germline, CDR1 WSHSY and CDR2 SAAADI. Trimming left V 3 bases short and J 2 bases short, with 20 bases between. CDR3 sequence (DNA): TGCGCCAGCAGTGAAGCCCCGGGACGCGTGATCGCTGGAAACACCATATATTTT. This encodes CASSEAPGRVIAGNTIYF.

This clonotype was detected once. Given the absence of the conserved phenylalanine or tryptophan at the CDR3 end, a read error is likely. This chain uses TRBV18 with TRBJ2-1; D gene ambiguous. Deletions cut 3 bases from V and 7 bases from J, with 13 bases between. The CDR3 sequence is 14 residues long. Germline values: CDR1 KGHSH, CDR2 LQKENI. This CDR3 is CASSPSSLKNEQFY. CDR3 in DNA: TGTGCCAGCTCACCTTCGTCCCTAAAAAATGAGCAGTTCTAC.

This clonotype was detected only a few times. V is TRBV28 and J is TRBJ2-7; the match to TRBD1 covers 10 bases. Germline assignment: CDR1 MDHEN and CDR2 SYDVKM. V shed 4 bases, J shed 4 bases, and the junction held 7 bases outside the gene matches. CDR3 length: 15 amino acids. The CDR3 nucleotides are TGTGCCAGCAGTTGGACAGGGGGGAAAGAGTACGAGCAGTACTTC. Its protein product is CASSWTGGKEYEQYF.